This T cell receptor beta chain appears in the sequencing data of a study of control samples from healthy donors and cancer patients. Only in-frame clones appear in the TCRdb table, and some are missing; sequencing was by immunoSEQ multiplex PCR. The table records roughly 10,000 clones, approximately 90% of them present only once. The receptor was derived from a man aged 60 to 69 with colorectal cancer. Sequenced input: PBMCs.

In DNA form, the CDR3 reads TGTGCCAGCAGTCCCGCTCCACAAGAGACCCAGTACTTC. Its protein product is CASSPAPQETQYF. V is TRBV12-3 or TRBV12-4 and J is TRBJ2-5; D not certain. V was cut by 5 bases and J by 2 bases, with 9 bases left in between. The CDR3 spans 13 residues.